The clone carrying this TCR beta chain has only one observation. The germline gene is not matched at one end of the junction; a read error may be the cause. The data were taken from a study of blood T cells in healthy people across ages. The authors ran a second PCR of 7 to 11 cycles using a sample-barcoded 5' primer and a J-beta primer mix. TCRdb processed the 5' RACE reads anew with MiXCR; each CDR3 protein has one entry. Of over a million distinct CDR3 sequences in the sample, 42% were seen once. The CDR3 totals 17 residues. This receptor was taken from a woman between 18 and 29 years old in good health. This rearrangement joins TRBV12-3 or TRBV12-4 to TRBJ2-1; TRBD2 agrees at 14 bases. Sequencing was done on a sample of blood. The CDR3 sequence is CAISLPGLAGAYNEQFF. CDR3 DNA sequence: TGTGCCATCAGTTTACCGGGACTAGCGGGGGCTTACAATGAGCAGTTCTTC.